These T cell receptor beta chains were read from a single sample in a study of T cell responses to AZD1222 COVID-19 vaccine. The repertoire was sequenced with immunoSEQ multiplex PCR; TCRdb's copy has only in-frame clones and lacks some. The data show 100,000 to 140,000 clones, 85% to 95% seen once. Sequencing was performed on peripheral blood, taken 28 days after the second AZD1222 dose. The source of these receptors is an adult who received the AZD1222 COVID-19 vaccine. Each CDR3 is given with its conserved first and last residue. D genes are given only for firm matches. Size is stated for part of the rows, as once, few or many counts, or as a class when the clone is expanded.

size	J	V	D	CDR3	DNA
-	TRBJ2-7	TRBV28	-	CASRPPTVPRGEQYF	TGTGCCAGCAGACCGCCGACAGTACCCAGGGGCGAGCAGTACTTC
-	TRBJ2-7	TRBV27	TRBD2	CASSLVGASGRTHEQYF	TGTGCCAGCAGTTTGGTTGGTGCTAGCGGGAGAACCCACGAGCAGTACTTC
-	TRBJ1-6	TRBV9	-	CASSPTSGSFSPLHF	TGTGCCAGCAGTCCAACCAGTGGTTCCTTTTCACCCCTCCACTTT
-	TRBJ2-2	TRBV6-5	-	CASSYSGTRGELFF	TGTGCCAGCAGTTATTCCGGGACTCGCGGGGAGCTGTTTTTT
-	TRBJ2-3	TRBV13	TRBD2	CASSSRLAGEGGRTDTQYF	TGTGCCAGCAGCTCGCGACTAGCGGGAGAGGGGGGGCGCACAGATACGCAGTATTTT
-	TRBJ1-5	TRBV18	-	CASSPGGSSNQPQHF	TGTGCCAGCTCACCGGGGGGGAGCAGCAATCAGCCCCAGCATTTT
once	TRBJ2-7	TRBV5-4	-	CASSLEGVRYYEQYF	TGTGCCAGCAGCTTGGAGGGAGTCAGGTACTACGAGCAGTACTTC
-	TRBJ1-5	TRBV20-1	TRBD1	CSASRQGESQPQHF	TGCAGTGCTAGTAGACAGGGGGAAAGTCAGCCCCAGCATTTT
-	TRBJ1-2	TRBV3-1/TRBV3-2	-	CASSLIGIDYTF	TGTGCCAGCAGCCTGATCGGGATAGACTACACCTTC
-	TRBJ2-1	TRBV27	TRBD2	CASSDGLAGGPGEQFF	TGTGCCAGCAGTGACGGACTAGCGGGGGGGCCGGGAGAGCAGTTCTTC
-	TRBJ1-4	TRBV11-2	-	CASSRLTTNEKLFF	TGTGCCAGCAGCCGATTGACAACTAATGAAAAACTGTTTTTT
-	TRBJ1-2	TRBV19	-	CASSRINYGYTF	TGTGCCAGTTCCAGGATAAACTATGGCTACACCTTC
-	TRBJ1-2	TRBV5-1	TRBD1	CASGGQGSYGYTF	TGCGCCAGCGGGGGACAGGGTTCCTATGGCTACACCTTC
-	TRBJ2-3	TRBV9	-	CASSVALLTDTQYF	TGTGCCAGCAGCGTAGCTCTACTCACAGATACGCAGTATTTT
-	TRBJ1-1	TRBV5-6	-	CASSSTTGPNTEAFF	TGTGCCAGCAGCTCGACCACAGGACCCAACACTGAAGCTTTCTTT
-	TRBJ2-7	TRBV6-5	TRBD1	CASRTGWPYEQYF	TGTGCCAGCAGGACAGGGTGGCCCTACGAGCAGTACTTC
-	TRBJ1-1	TRBV10-3	-	CAIRARDGGGTEAFF	TGTGCCATCCGAGCACGGGATGGTGGGGGCACTGAAGCTTTCTTT
-	TRBJ2-1	TRBV11-2	TRBD2	CASSLGTSGNNEQFF	TGTGCCAGCAGCTTAGGGACTAGCGGGAACAATGAGCAGTTCTTC
-	TRBJ2-1	TRBV3-1/TRBV3-2	TRBD2	CASSQDSSGKSYNEQFF	TGTGCCAGCAGCCAAGATTCTAGCGGGAAGTCCTACAATGAGCAGTTCTTC
once	TRBJ1-1	TRBV3-1/TRBV3-2	-	CASSRSGSSEAFF	TGTGCCAGCAGCCGAAGTGGGAGCTCTGAAGCTTTCTTT
-	TRBJ2-7	TRBV5-4	-	CASSRDSYEQYF	TGTGCCAGCAGCCGTGATTCCTACGAGCAGTACTTC
-	TRBJ1-4	TRBV4-1	-	CASSQLKGGLNEKLFF	TGCGCCAGCAGCCAACTTAAGGGGGGGCTAAATGAAAAACTGTTTTTT
few	TRBJ2-1	TRBV6-4	-	CASSDPLAGINEQFF	TGTGCCAGCAGTGACCCGCTAGCTGGCATCAATGAGCAGTTCTTC
-	TRBJ2-3	TRBV3-1/TRBV3-2	-	CASRSAQTLQKGAQYF	TGTGCCAGCCGGTCAGCCCAGACACTCCAAAAGGGTGCGCAGTATTTT
-	TRBJ2-3	TRBV10-3	TRBD2	CAISEQNSGGASDTQYF	TGTGCCATCAGTGAGCAGAACAGCGGGGGGGCATCAGATACGCAGTATTTT
-	TRBJ2-7	TRBV5-4	TRBD2	CASSSGLLEGEQYF	TGTGCCAGCAGCTCGGGACTACTCGAGGGTGAGCAGTACTTC
-	TRBJ2-1	TRBV24-1	TRBD1	CATSDWAGTGKNEQFF	TGTGCCACCAGTGATTGGGCCGGGACAGGGAAGAATGAGCAGTTCTTC
-	TRBJ1-5	TRBV28	-	CASSLGPVSNQPQHF	TGTGCCAGCAGTTTAGGGCCAGTGAGCAATCAGCCCCAGCATTTT
once	TRBJ2-1	TRBV7-2	-	CASSPHRFYNEQFF	TGTGCCAGCAGCCCGCACAGGTTCTACAATGAGCAGTTCTTC
-	TRBJ1-1	TRBV13	-	CASSSRGAIPSGTEAFF	TGTGCCAGCAGCTCGCGAGGTGCGATCCCTTCGGGCACTGAAGCTTTCTTT
-	TRBJ1-6	TRBV19	-	CASSIRAIKNNSPLHF	TGTGCCAGTAGTATACGAGCCATCAAGAACAATTCACCCCTCCACTTT
-	TRBJ2-7	TRBV11-2	TRBD2	CASSLGASGSYEQYF	TGTGCCAGCAGCTTAGGGGCTAGCGGGTCCTACGAGCAGTACTTC
-	TRBJ2-7	TRBV7-2	-	CASSLDWSYEQYF	TGTGCCAGCAGCTTGGACTGGTCCTACGAGCAGTACTTC
-	TRBJ1-5	TRBV7-2	TRBD1	CASSPGAGGMGLQHF	TGTGCCAGCAGCCCCGGCGCAGGGGGCATGGGGCTCCAGCATTTT
-	TRBJ2-7	TRBV7-8	-	CASSLGQPYEQYF	TGTGCCAGCAGCTTAGGACAGCCCTACGAGCAGTACTTC
-	TRBJ2-7	TRBV13	TRBD2	CASSLQGTSGRKPYEQYF	TGTGCCAGCAGCTTACAAGGGACTAGCGGGAGGAAGCCCTACGAGCAGTACTTC
-	TRBJ1-3	TRBV3-1/TRBV3-2	-	CASSQVGGPRVGNTIYF	TGTGCCAGCAGCCAAGTAGGGGGGCCCCGAGTCGGAAACACCATATATTTT
once	TRBJ2-5	TRBV11-3	TRBD2	CASSAGDQETQYF	TGTGCCAGCAGCGCGGGGGACCAAGAGACCCAGTACTTC
-	TRBJ1-5	TRBV19	-	CASSPRPLRIPQHF	TGTGCCAGTAGTCCTCGACCCCTGCGAATCCCCCAGCATTTT
-	TRBJ2-7	TRBV6-1	-	CASSPNEYEQYF	TGTGCCAGCAGTCCTAATGAATACGAGCAGTACTTC
-	TRBJ2-7	TRBV18	TRBD1	CASSPFGTGVYEQYF	TGTGCCAGCTCACCATTCGGGACAGGGGTCTACGAGCAGTACTTC
-	TRBJ2-5	TRBV2	-	CASSPLGVGGETQYF	TGTGCCAGCAGCCCCCTAGGGGTCGGGGGAGAGACCCAGTACTTC
-	TRBJ1-4	TRBV28	-	CASSLKSGSNEKLFF	TGTGCCAGCAGTTTAAAGTCAGGGTCTAATGAAAAACTGTTTTTT
-	TRBJ2-3	TRBV5-1	-	CASSLGGFTDTQYF	TGCGCCAGCAGCTTGGGAGGATTCACAGATACGCAGTATTTT
-	TRBJ2-7	TRBV6-1	TRBD1	CASSEEGTGAYEQYF	TGTGCCAGCAGTGAAGAGGGGACAGGGGCCTACGAGCAGTACTTC
-	TRBJ1-2	TRBV10-3	-	CAISDKGTDYGYTF	TGTGCCATCAGTGATAAGGGGACGGACTATGGCTACACCTTC
-	TRBJ2-1	TRBV28	-	CASSLFRSSYNEQFF	TGTGCCAGCAGTTTATTCAGGAGCTCCTACAATGAGCAGTTCTTC
-	TRBJ2-6	TRBV5-1	TRBD2	CASSLTSGAGANVLTF	TGCGCCAGCAGCTTGACTAGCGGGGCTGGGGCCAACGTCCTGACTTTC
-	TRBJ2-7	TRBV5-1	-	CASSLSGTISYEQYF	TGCGCCAGCAGCTTGTCCGGGACAATTTCATACGAGCAGTACTTC
-	TRBJ2-5	TRBV5-1	TRBD2	CASSPRGGSGETQYF	TGCGCCAGCAGCCCCCGGGGCGGGAGTGGAGAGACCCAGTACTTC
-	TRBJ1-2	TRBV2	TRBD1	CASGPGQGARSYGYTF	TGTGCCAGCGGGCCGGGACAGGGGGCGCGAAGTTATGGCTACACCTTC
-	TRBJ1-5	TRBV6-5	-	CASSSLAGRRQPQHF	TGTGCCAGCAGTTCCCTGGCAGGGAGGAGACAGCCCCAGCATTTT
-	TRBJ1-5	TRBV2	TRBD1	CASRSGTGGFQPQHF	TGTGCCAGCAGGTCCGGGACAGGGGGCTTTCAGCCCCAGCATTTT
-	TRBJ2-1	TRBV29-1	-	CSVPRGAGEQFF	TGCAGCGTTCCTCGAGGGGCAGGAGAGCAGTTCTTC
once	TRBJ2-5	TRBV11-3	TRBD1	CASSHRGLGATETQYF	TGTGCCAGCAGCCACAGGGGGCTGGGTGCAACGGAGACCCAGTACTTC
few	TRBJ1-1	TRBV30	-	CAWSPRAIEAFF	TGTGCCTGGAGCCCTCGGGCTATTGAAGCTTTCTTT
-	TRBJ1-2	TRBV19	-	CASSISVGAYYGYTF	TGTGCCAGTAGTATATCTGTCGGAGCCTACTATGGCTACACCTTC
-	TRBJ2-7	TRBV30	-	CAWSVNIYEQYF	TGTGCCTGGAGTGTCAATATCTACGAGCAGTACTTC
-	TRBJ2-1	TRBV7-8	TRBD1	CASSPRQGRYNEQFF	TGTGCCAGCAGCCCGAGACAGGGGCGCTACAATGAGCAGTTCTTC